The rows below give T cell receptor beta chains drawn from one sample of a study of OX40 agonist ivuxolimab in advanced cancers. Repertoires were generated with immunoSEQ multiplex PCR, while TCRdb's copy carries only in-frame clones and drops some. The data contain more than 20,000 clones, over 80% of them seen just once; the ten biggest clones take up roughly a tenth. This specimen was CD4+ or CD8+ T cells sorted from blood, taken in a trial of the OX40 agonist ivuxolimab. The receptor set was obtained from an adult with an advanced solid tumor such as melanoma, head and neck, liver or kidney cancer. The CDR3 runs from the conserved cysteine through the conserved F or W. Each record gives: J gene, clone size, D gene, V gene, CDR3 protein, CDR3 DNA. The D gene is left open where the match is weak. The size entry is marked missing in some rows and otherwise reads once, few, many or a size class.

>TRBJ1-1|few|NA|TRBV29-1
CSAIRQEGTEAFF
TGCAGCGCAATTCGACAGGAGGGCACTGAAGCTTTCTTT
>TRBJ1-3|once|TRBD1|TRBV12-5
CASGPRQGLSGNTIYF
TGTGCTAGTGGTCCCCGACAGGGACTCTCTGGAAACACCATATATTTT
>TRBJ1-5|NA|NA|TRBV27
CASSLEGLRNQPQHF
TGTGCCAGCAGTTTGGAGGGCTTGCGCAATCAGCCCCAGCATTTT
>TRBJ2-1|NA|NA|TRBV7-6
CASSLTRNEQFF
TGTGCCAGCAGCCTTACTAGGAATGAGCAGTTCTTC
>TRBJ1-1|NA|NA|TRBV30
CACRGRYTEAFF
TGTGCCTGCAGGGGCCGGTATACTGAAGCTTTCTTT
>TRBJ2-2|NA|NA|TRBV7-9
CASSPLGAGELFF
TGTGCCAGCAGCCCCCTGGGGGCCGGGGAGCTGTTTTTT
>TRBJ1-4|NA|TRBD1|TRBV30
CAWSGNRGPEKLFF
TGTGCCTGGAGTGGAAACAGGGGACCTGAGAAACTGTTTTTT
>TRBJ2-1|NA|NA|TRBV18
CASSPPGPGMEQFF
TGTGCCAGCTCACCTCCGGGACCGGGGATGGAGCAGTTCTTC
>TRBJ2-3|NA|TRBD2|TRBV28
CASPPGLAGNTQYF
TGTGCCAGCCCTCCCGGACTAGCGGGAAATACGCAGTATTTT
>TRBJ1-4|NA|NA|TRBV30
CAWRPSATNEKLFF
TGTGCCTGGAGACCCTCTGCAACTAATGAAAAACTGTTTTTT
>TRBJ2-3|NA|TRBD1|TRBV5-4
CASSGQGADTQYF
TGTGCCAGCAGCGGACAGGGGGCAGATACGCAGTATTTT
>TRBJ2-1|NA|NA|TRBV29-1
CSAEEFVHEQFF
TGCAGCGCCGAGGAATTCGTCCATGAGCAGTTCTTC
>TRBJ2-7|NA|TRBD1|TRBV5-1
CASSDRGPYEQYF
TGCGCCAGCAGTGACAGGGGGCCCTACGAGCAGTACTTC
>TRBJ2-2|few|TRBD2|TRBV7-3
CASSLFLAGGLGGELFF
TGTGCCAGCAGCTTATTCCTAGCGGGAGGGCTTGGCGGGGAGCTGTTTTTT
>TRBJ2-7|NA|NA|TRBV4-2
CASSQDSASAGGEQYF
TGTGCCAGCAGCCAAGATAGCGCTAGCGCTGGGGGCGAGCAGTACTTC
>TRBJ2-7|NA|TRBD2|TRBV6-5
CASSPRGGRYEQYF
TGTGCCAGCAGCCCCCGGGGAGGGCGTTACGAGCAGTACTTC
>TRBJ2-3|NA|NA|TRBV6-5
CASSPGPRAQYF
TGTGCCAGCAGTCCGGGACCCCGGGCCCAGTATTTT
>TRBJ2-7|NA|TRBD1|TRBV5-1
CASSLARGRGEQYF
TGCGCCAGCAGCTTGGCAAGGGGGCGCGGAGAGCAGTACTTC
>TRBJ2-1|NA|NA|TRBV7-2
CASSLMRLSSYNEQFF
TGTGCCAGCAGCTTAATGCGTCTTAGCTCCTACAATGAGCAGTTCTTC
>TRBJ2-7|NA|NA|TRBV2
CASSDRGFEQYF
TGTGCCAGCAGTGATCGGGGGTTCGAGCAGTACTTC
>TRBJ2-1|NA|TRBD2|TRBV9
CASSVDTSGMSSYNEQFF
TGTGCCAGCAGCGTAGATACTAGCGGGATGAGCTCCTACAATGAGCAGTTCTTC
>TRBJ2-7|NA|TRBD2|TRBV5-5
CASSPRTSGVTPYEQYF
TGTGCCAGCAGCCCGCGGACTAGCGGAGTTACGCCCTACGAGCAGTACTTC
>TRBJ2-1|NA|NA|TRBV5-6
CASSGTASSYNEQFF
TGTGCCAGCAGCGGGACGGCTAGCTCCTACAATGAGCAGTTCTTC
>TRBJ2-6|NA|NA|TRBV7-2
CASSLPGANVLTF
TGTGCCAGCAGCTTACCTGGGGCCAACGTCCTGACTTTC
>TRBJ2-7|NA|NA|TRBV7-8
CASSSSRAGEQYF
TGTGCCAGCAGCTCCTCCAGAGCAGGCGAGCAGTACTTC
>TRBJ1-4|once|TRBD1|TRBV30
CACRGTNEKLFF
TGTGCCTGCAGGGGGACTAATGAAAAACTGTTTTTT
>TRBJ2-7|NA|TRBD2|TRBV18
CASSPTTQRESSEQYF
TGTGCCAGCTCACCAACAACTCAGCGGGAGTCAAGCGAGCAGTACTTC
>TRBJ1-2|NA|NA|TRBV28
CASSLVSGRGYTF
TGTGCCAGCAGTTTAGTTTCCGGGAGGGGCTACACCTTC
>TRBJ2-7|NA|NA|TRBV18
CASSPTGNDYEQYF
TGTGCCAGCTCACCGACCGGGAATGACTACGAGCAGTACTTC
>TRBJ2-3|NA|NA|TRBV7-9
CASSPKTGFTDTQYF
TGTGCCAGCAGCCCGAAGACGGGGTTCACAGATACGCAGTATTTT
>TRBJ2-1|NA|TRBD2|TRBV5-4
CASSPIGGELYNEQFF
TGTGCCAGCAGCCCAATTGGGGGGGAATTATACAATGAGCAGTTCTTC